The clone carrying this T cell receptor (beta chain) was counted only a few times. Its antigen is unidentified. This specimen comes from a study of blood T cells in healthy people across ages. This CDR3 has 13 amino acids. V was pared by 2 bases and J by 5 bases, with 2 bases of the junction left unmatched. Germline assignment: CDR1 ENHRY and CDR2 SYGVKD. General study findings and limits: Naive T cell percentage and TCR beta diversity correlated strongly. Unsorted PBMC input precluded a conclusive naive versus antigen-experienced comparison.

The second PCR ran about 6 to 12 cycles with a sample-barcoded 5' primer and J-beta primers. All samples gave at least 2.5 million CDR3-containing paired-end reads. TCRdb re-called the 5' RACE reads through MiXCR, storing one row per CDR3 protein. Here the sample spans 700,000 to 900,000 distinct CDR3 sequences, 40% to 65% being singletons. The material sequenced was blood. The genes are TRBV10-3 and TRBJ1-1, with 7 bases identical to TRBD1. The receptor's source is a man of 80 years or more in good health. The CDR3 DNA is TGTGCCATCAGTGAGACAGGGGTAACTGAAGCTTTCTTT. This sequence encodes CAISETGVTEAFF.